The 4 T cell receptor beta chains below were found in one sample sequenced in a study of T cell repertoires in cytomegalovirus infection. TCRdb re-derived calls from the reads in MiXCR, one entry per CDR3 protein. The repertoire has roughly 80,000 distinct CDR3 sequences, around 25% of them found once; the top ten carry about half. Antigen specificity for these receptors is unknown. The sequencing here drew on CD8+ T cells from cultured PBMCs, taken from culture after CMV antigen stimulation. The receptors were sampled from a human donor in good health (CMV status not recorded). Some clones in this sample may be carry-over from other donors' samples.

The chain links TRBV5-4 to TRBJ2-2; D remains unclear. CDR1 is SGHNT and CDR2 is YYREEE in the germline V gene (reference sequence). Trimming removed 4 bases at V and 0 bases at J, with 13 bases between. The CDR3 sequence is 16 residues long. The CDR3 nucleotides are TGTGCCAGCAGCCCCTACAGCACCACGAACACCGGGGAGCTGTTTTTT. This sequence encodes CASSPYSTTNTGELFF.

This clonotype was observed many times. The chain couples TRBV7-2 to TRBJ1-6; no definite D call. CDR1 is SGHTA and CDR2 is FQGNSA in the germline V gene. The CDR3 covers 13 residues. V lost 1 base and J 15 bases, leaving 13 bases between the germline ends. CDR3 in amino acids: CASSLGTFNVLHF. In nucleotides, the CDR3 is TGTGCCAGCAGCTTAGGCACCTTCAATGTCCTCCACTTT.

CDR3 residues: CATSGTSGSVTDTQYF. The CDR3 nucleotides are TGTGCCACCAGCGGGACTAGCGGGAGCGTGACAGATACGCAGTATTTT. V gene TRBV15 combines with J gene TRBJ2-3; TRBD2 matches at 14 bases. The CDR3 runs 16 residues. The V gene's germline CDR1 is LNHNV and CDR2 YYDKDF (reference sequence). After removal of 5 bases from V and 3 bases from J, the junction contained 4 bases not matched to a gene.

The gene calls are TRBV29-1 and TRBJ2-5; a possible D gene is TRBD2 (5 bases). CDR1 is SQVTM and CDR2 is ANQGSEA in the germline V gene. V was trimmed by 7 bases and J by 7 bases, leaving 22 bases between them. The length of the CDR3 is 14 residues. The CDR3 nucleotides are TGCAGCGCCGGGCCGGCGGGCTCCCCCGGGACCCAGTACTTC. Its translation is CSAGPAGSPGTQYF.